Listed here are 10 T cell receptor beta chains from one sample, sequenced in a study of OX40 agonist ivuxolimab in advanced cancers. Library generation was performed with the immunoSEQ multiplex PCR assay. Held by TCRdb, this immuneACCESS table contains in-frame sequences only and omits some clones. Under half of the omission traces to an unresolved V gene where checked; the cause of the rest is unknown. In this sample the table shows some 91,000 clones, more than 70% of which occur a single time. The top ten hold more than 4% of the sample. Specimen: CD4+ or CD8+ T cells sorted from blood, collected in a trial of the OX40 agonist ivuxolimab. The receptors stem from an adult with an advanced solid tumor such as melanoma, head and neck, liver or kidney cancer.

V usage is TRBV5-1 and J usage is TRBJ2-3, with TRBD2 identical over 14 bases. CDR3 length equals 15 residues. V shed 1 base and J 7 bases; nucleotides not matched to a gene: 2. Germline CDR1 reads SGHRS; CDR2 reads YFSETQ. CDR3 sequence (DNA): TGCGCCAGCAGCTTGAGGACTAGCGGGGGGTATACGCAGTATTTT. Its translation is CASSLRTSGGYTQYF.

This rearrangement joins TRBV29-1 to TRBJ2-1, with a tentative D call TRBD1 (6 bases). CDR1 and CDR2 (germline): SQVTM, ANQGSEA. V lost 6 bases to trimming and J lost 7 bases, with 13 bases between them. CDR3 length: 12 amino acids. The CDR3 reads CSVVQGSNEQFF. DNA of the CDR3: TGCAGCGTGGTACAGGGTTCTAATGAGCAGTTCTTC.

The chain recombines TRBV9 with TRBJ1-1, with D unclear. CDR1 and CDR2 (germline): SGDLS, YYNGEE. The CDR3 totals 13 residues. V was pared by 4 bases and J by 3 bases, with 10 bases between. The CDR3 bases are TGTGCCAGCAGCCTCACGCCCTACACTGAAGCTTTCTTT. It specifies CASSLTPYTEAFF.

The chain is built from TRBV19 and TRBJ2-6; the match to TRBD2 covers 8 bases. After removal of 6 bases from V and 3 bases from J, the junction contained 10 bases not matched to a gene. The CDR3 length is 17 residues. The V gene's germline CDR1 is LNHDA and CDR2 SQIVND (reference sequence). The chain's CDR3 is CASRTRAGGSGANVLTF. The CDR3 DNA is TGTGCCAGTAGGACTCGGGCGGGGGGAAGTGGGGCCAACGTCCTGACTTTC.

The table lists this clone with a count of one. The chain couples TRBV5-1 to TRBJ2-1, with TRBD2 identical over 7 bases. After removal of 6 bases from V and 7 bases from J, the junction contained 7 bases not matched to a gene. The germline gives CDR1 SGHRS, CDR2 YFSETQ. The CDR3 extends over 13 amino acids. The CDR3, as DNA: TGCGCCAGCACTCGGACGGGAGGTAATGAGCAGTTCTTC. Translated: CASTRTGGNEQFF.

This chain joins TRBV4-1 and TRBJ2-3, with TRBD2 matching over 7 bases. CDR1 and CDR2 (germline): MGHRA, YSYEKL. Losses at the gene ends were 1 base for V and 3 bases for J; bases not matched to a gene: 10. The CDR3 consists of 17 residues. CDR3 region: CASSQGGGASGTDTQYF. CDR3 DNA: TGCGCCAGCAGCCAAGGAGGTGGGGCTAGCGGAACAGATACGCAGTATTTT.

The chain combines TRBV21-1 with TRBJ1-2; the listed D gene, TRBD1, was not tested against the DNA. TRBV21-1 is reported as a pseudogene. There are 17 residues in the CDR3. CDR3 amino acids: CASSCSPTRNRARGYTF. CDR3 coding DNA: TGTGCCAGCAGCTGTTCGCCTACACGGAACAGGGCGAGAGGCTACACCTTC.

In its sample, this clone was seen a few times. V usage is TRBV19 and J usage is TRBJ1-2; 8 nucleotides line up with TRBD1. The CDR3 contains 12 residues. With 7 bases clipped from V and 4 bases from J, the junction kept 2 bases outside the gene matches. Germline lookup yields CDR1 LNHDA and CDR2 SQIVND (reference sequence). Here the CDR3 reads CASIGQGYGYTF. The CDR3 nucleotides are TGTGCCAGTATTGGACAGGGCTATGGCTACACCTTC.

V gene TRBV5-5 combines with J gene TRBJ2-1; maybe TRBD2 (6 bases). Germline V CDR1 and CDR2: SGHKS, YYEKEE (reference sequence). The CDR3 length is 14 residues. V lost 1 base to trimming and J lost 7 bases, with 12 bases between them. The CDR3 region has the DNA TGTGCCAGCAGCTTGCCGGGACTCTTAAATGAGCAGTTCTTC. Translated, it gives CASSLPGLLNEQFF.

The V and J genes are TRBV19 and TRBJ1-5; tentatively, D is TRBD1 (6 bases). There are 17 residues in the CDR3. V shed 1 base and J shed 0 bases, with 13 bases lying between them. The germline gives CDR1 LNHDA, CDR2 SQIVND (reference sequence). CDR3 nucleotide sequence: TGTGCCAGTAGTATAGTTCGGACAGCGCTTAGCAATCAGCCCCAGCATTTT. It specifies CASSIVRTALSNQPQHF.